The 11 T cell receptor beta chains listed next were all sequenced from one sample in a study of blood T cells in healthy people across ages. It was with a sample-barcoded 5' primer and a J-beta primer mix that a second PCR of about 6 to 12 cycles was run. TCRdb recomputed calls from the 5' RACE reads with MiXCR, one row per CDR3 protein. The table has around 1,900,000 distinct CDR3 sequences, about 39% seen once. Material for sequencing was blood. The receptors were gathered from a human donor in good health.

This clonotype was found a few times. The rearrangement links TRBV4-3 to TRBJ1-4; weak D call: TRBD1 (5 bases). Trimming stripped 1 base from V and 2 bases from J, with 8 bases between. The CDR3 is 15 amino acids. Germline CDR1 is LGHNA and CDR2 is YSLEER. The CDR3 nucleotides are TGCGCCAGCAGCCAAGTCGGGGGGACTAATGAAAAACTGTTTTTT. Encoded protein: CASSQVGGTNEKLFF.

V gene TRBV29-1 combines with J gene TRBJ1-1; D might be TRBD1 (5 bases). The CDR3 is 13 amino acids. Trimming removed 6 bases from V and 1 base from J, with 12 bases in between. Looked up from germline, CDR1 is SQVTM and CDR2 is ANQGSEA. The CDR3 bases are TGCAGCGTGAGCGAGGGGTGGAACACTGAAGCTTTCTTT. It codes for CSVSEGWNTEAFF.

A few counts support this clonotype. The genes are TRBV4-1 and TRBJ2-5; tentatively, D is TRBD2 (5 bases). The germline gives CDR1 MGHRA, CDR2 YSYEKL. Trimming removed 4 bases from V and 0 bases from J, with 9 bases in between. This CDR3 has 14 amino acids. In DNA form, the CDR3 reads TGCGCCAGCAGCCTACCGGGATACCAAGAGACCCAGTACTTC. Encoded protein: CASSLPGYQETQYF.

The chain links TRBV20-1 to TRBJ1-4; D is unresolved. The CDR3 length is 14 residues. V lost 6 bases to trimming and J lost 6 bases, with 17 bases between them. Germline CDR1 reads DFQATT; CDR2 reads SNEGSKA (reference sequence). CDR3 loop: CSASLVRADEKLFF. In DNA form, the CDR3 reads TGCAGTGCCAGTTTAGTACGGGCGGATGAAAAACTGTTTTTT.

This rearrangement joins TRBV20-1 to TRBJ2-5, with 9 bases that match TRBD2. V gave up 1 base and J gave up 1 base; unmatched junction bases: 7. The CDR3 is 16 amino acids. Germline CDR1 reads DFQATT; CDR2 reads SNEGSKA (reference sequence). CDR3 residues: CSARGAAGGTQETQYF. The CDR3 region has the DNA TGCAGTGCTAGAGGAGCAGCGGGGGGAACCCAAGAGACCCAGTACTTC.

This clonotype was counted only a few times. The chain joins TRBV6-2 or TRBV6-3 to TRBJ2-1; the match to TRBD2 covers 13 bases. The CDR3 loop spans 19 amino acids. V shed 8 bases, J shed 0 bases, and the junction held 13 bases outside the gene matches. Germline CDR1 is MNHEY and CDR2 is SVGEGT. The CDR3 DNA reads TGTGCCAGCGTTCCACTCGGACTAGCGGGGGCGAGCTCCTACAATGAGCAGTTCTTC. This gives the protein CASVPLGLAGASSYNEQFF.

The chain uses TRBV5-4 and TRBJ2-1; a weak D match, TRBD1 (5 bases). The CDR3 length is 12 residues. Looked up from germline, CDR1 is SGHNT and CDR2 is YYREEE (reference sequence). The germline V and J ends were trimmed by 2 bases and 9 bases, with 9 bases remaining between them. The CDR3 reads CASSFQGLEQFF. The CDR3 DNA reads TGTGCCAGCAGCTTTCAGGGTCTTGAGCAGTTCTTC.

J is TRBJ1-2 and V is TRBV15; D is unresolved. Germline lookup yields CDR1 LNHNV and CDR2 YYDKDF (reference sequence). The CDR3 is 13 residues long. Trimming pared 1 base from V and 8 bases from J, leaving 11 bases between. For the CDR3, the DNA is TGTGCCACCAGCAGAGTACAGAAGTACGGCTACACCTTC. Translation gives CATSRVQKYGYTF. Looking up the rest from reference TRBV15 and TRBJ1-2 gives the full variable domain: DAMVIQNPRYQVTQFGKPVTLSCSQTLNHNVMYWYQQKSSQAPKLLFHYYDKDFNNEADTPDNFQSRRPNTSFCFLDIRSPGLGDTAMYLCATSRVQKYGYTFGSGTRLTVV.

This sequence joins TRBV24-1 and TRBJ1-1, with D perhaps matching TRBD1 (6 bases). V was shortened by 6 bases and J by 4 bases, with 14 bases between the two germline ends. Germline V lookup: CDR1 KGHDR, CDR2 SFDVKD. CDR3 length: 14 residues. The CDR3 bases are TGTGCCACCAGTAATACAGGGAGGGTCACTGAAGCTTTCTTT. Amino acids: CATSNTGRVTEAFF.

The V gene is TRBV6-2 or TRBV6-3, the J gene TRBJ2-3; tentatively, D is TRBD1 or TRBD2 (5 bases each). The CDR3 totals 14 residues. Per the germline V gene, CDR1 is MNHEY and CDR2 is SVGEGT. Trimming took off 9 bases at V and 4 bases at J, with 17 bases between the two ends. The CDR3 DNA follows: TGTGCCAGTACTATAGGGACGGCGGCAGATACGCAGTATTTT. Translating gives CASTIGTAADTQYF.

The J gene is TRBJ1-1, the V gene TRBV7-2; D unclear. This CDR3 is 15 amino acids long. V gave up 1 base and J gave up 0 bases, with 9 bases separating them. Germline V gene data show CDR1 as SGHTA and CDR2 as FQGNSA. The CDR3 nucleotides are TGTGCCAGCAGCTTAGACCAGGTAGTGAACACTGAAGCTTTCTTT. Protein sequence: CASSLDQVVNTEAFF. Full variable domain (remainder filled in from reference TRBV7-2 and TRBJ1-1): GAGVSQSPSNKVTEKGKDVELRCDPISGHTALYWYRQSLGQGLEFLIYFQGNSAPDKSGLPSDRFSAERTGGSVSTLTIQRTQQEDSAVYLCASSLDQVVNTEAFFGQGTRLTVV.